Shown below are 10 T cell receptor beta chains from a single sample sequenced in a study of regulatory T cells in long-lasting Graves disease. Investigators prepared the TCR beta libraries by applying iRepertoire HTBI primers and Arm-PCR of CDR3 regions. TCRdb independently ran MiXCR on the multiplex PCR reads; one entry per CDR3 protein. Of some 430,000 distinct CDR3 sequences listed, roughly 21% are singletons. Time point here: persistent/refractory GD, antithyroid drugs over 5 years with positive TRAb. PBMC-extracted RNA yielded the TCR library. The sequences come from peripheral blood mononuclear cells (PBMCs), collected when the disease was refractory, from a patient treated with antithyroid drugs. The receptors were sampled from a female donor with Graves disease.

This sequence joins TRBV19 and TRBJ2-5; 11 bases fit TRBD1. The length of the CDR3 is 17 residues. The J segment lost 1 base and the V segment lost 3 bases, leaving 7 bases of the junction unmatched. The germline gives CDR1 LNHDA, CDR2 SQIVND (reference sequence). The CDR3 region is CASSIGQGARSQETQYF. The CDR3 DNA is TGTGCCAGTAGTATTGGACAGGGGGCGCGAAGCCAAGAGACCCAGTACTTC. The full variable domain, its missing parts supplied by reference TRBV19 and TRBJ2-5, is DGGITQSPKYLFRKEGQNVTLSCEQNLNHDAMYWYRQDPGQGLRLIYYSQIVNDFQKGDIAEGYSVSREKKESFPLTVTSAQKNPTAFYLCASSIGQGARSQETQYFGPGTRLLVL.

This clonotype was observed a few times. The chain couples TRBV15 to TRBJ2-6; the D is unclear. CDR1 and CDR2 from the germline V gene are LNHNV and YYDKDF (reference sequence). V lost 0 bases to trimming and J lost 0 bases, with 15 bases between them. The CDR3 spans 19 residues. CDR3 bases: TGTGCCACCAGCAGAGATGTCGGCGACATCCTCTCTGGGGCCAACGTCCTGACTTTC. Amino acids: CATSRDVGDILSGANVLTF. Full variable domain (remainder filled in from reference TRBV15 and TRBJ2-6): DAMVIQNPRYQVTQFGKPVTLSCSQTLNHNVMYWYQQKSSQAPKLLFHYYDKDFNNEADTPDNFQSRRPNTSFCFLDIRSPGLGDTAMYLCATSRDVGDILSGANVLTFGAGSRLTVL.

This clonotype was seen ten or more times. V is TRBV6-2 or TRBV6-3 and J is TRBJ2-5; 10 nucleotides match TRBD1. There are 15 residues in the CDR3. V lost 4 bases and J lost 5; bases outside the gene matches: 7. Germline values: CDR1 MNHEY, CDR2 SVGEGT. The CDR3 spells CASSSPDRGLETQYF. CDR3 nucleotides: TGTGCCAGCAGTTCCCCGGACAGGGGGTTGGAGACCCAGTACTTC.

This chain uses TRBV29-1 with TRBJ2-1, with 10 bases fitting TRBD2. This CDR3 comprises 13 residues. With V trimmed by 7 bases and J by 5 bases, 5 bases remained unmatched. Germline CDR1 reads SQVTM; CDR2 reads ANQGSEA. CDR3 in amino acids: CSADSGRHNEQFF. CDR3 DNA sequence: TGCAGCGCCGATAGCGGGAGGCACAATGAGCAGTTCTTC.

On this clonotype itself: The junction departs from germline at one end; a sequencing error may be responsible. The chain carries TRBV4-1 and TRBJ1-1, with D perhaps TRBD1 (6 bases). Per germline, CDR1 MGHRA and CDR2 YSYEKL. The CDR3 is 14 residues long. The CDR3 DNA reads TGCGCCAGCAGCCAAACCGCGGGACACCCTGAAGCTCTCTTT. Its protein is CASSQTAGHPEALF.

This clonotype was detected many times. This chain connects TRBV12-3 or TRBV12-4 to TRBJ1-1; no definite D call. CDR3 length: 14 amino acids. V was clipped by 1 base and J by 1 base, with 7 bases between them. Here the CDR3 reads CASSLESGNTEAFF. The CDR3, as DNA: TGTGCCAGCAGTTTAGAGTCCGGGAACACTGAAGCTTTCTTT.

This clonotype was seen only a few times. This chain connects TRBV29-1 to TRBJ2-7, with 7 nucleotides matching TRBD1. Germline loops: CDR1 SQVTM, CDR2 ANQGSEA. CDR3 length: 11 residues. V lost 7 bases, J lost 5 bases, and 5 bases stayed unmatched. Written as DNA, the CDR3 is TGCAGCGCCGTACAGGGGAACGAGCAGTACTTC. It specifies CSAVQGNEQYF.

The gene calls are TRBV19 and TRBJ2-1; D may be TRBD1 (6 bases). The CDR3 is made up of 14 amino acids. Germline V CDR1 and CDR2: LNHDA, SQIVND (reference sequence). The V and J ends lost 7 bases and 0 bases respectively, with 10 bases between them. CDR3 loop: CASIGGNSYNEQFF. DNA of the CDR3: TGTGCCAGTATAGGGGGTAACTCCTACAATGAGCAGTTCTTC.

This clonotype was seen more than once but under ten times. The gene calls are TRBV5-1 and TRBJ2-1; 9 bases match TRBD1. V shed 2 bases, J shed 8 bases, and the junction held 5 bases outside the gene matches. Germline-derived CDR1 and CDR2 are SGHRS and YFSETQ. The CDR3 has 14 residues. The CDR3 nucleotides read TGCGCCAGCAGCTTACCGGGACAGGGACATGAGCAGTTCTTC. Translation gives CASSLPGQGHEQFF.

The genes are TRBV9 and TRBJ2-3; the D is unclear. Germline V gives CDR1 SGDLS, CDR2 YYNGEE. Trimming pared 6 bases from V and 0 bases from J, leaving 14 bases between. This CDR3 comprises 15 residues. The CDR3 DNA follows: TGTGCCAGCACCCCCGGAGCAACTAGCACAGATACGCAGTATTTT. Its protein is CASTPGATSTDTQYF.